This record looks at one T cell receptor (beta chain) sequence and its context. Antigen unknown. TCRdb analysed the PCR reads with MiXCR anew, one entry per CDR3 protein. The sample contains over 50,000 distinct CDR3 sequences, roughly a third of which appear only once. The sample is drawn from a study of molecular identifiers for immune sequencing clone quantification. Study-level findings and limits: Reportedly, one cell's Jurkat TCR RNA was detected within 1,200,000 naive CD8 cells.

Looked up from germline, CDR1 is SGHVS and CDR2 is FQNEAQ. Trimming removed 4 bases from V and 2 bases from J; junction bases left unmatched: 9. The CDR3 extends over 16 amino acids. The specimen sequenced was naive CD8+ T cells from blood, with Jurkat cell RNA spiked in. Subset in this sample: FACS-sorted CD8+CD4-CCR7+CD45RA+ naive T cells. This sequence joins TRBV7-8 and TRBJ2-3, with 7 bases aligning to TRBD2. The sequence was obtained from a human donor in good health. Some libraries in this study had Jurkat cell RNA spiked in. CDR3 sequence (DNA): TGTGCCAGCAGCTCGCCCGAGGCGGGGGTCACAGATACGCAGTATTTT. Translated, it gives CASSSPEAGVTDTQYF.